The next 27 T cell receptor beta chains were all read from a single sample in a study of cytomegalovirus exposure and HLA in healthy donors. Primers included in the PCR were 60 Vbeta and 13 Jbeta primers. Clones were read by immunoSEQ multiplex PCR, and TCRdb kept only the in-frame ones, dropping some. The sample includes about 160,000 clones, about 72% of them seen just once. The sequencing input was PBMCs. The receptors were gathered from a man in his 60s in good health and CMV-seronegative.

The chain employs TRBV5-1 and TRBJ2-3, with TRBD2 matching over 7 bases. The junction had 3 bases not matched to a gene; V was cut back by 6 bases and J by 2 bases. The CDR3 totals 13 residues. Germline CDR1 reads SGHRS; CDR2 reads YFSETQ. CDR3 DNA: TGCGCCAGCAATCGGGGGGACACAGATACGCAGTATTTT. Amino acid sequence: CASNRGDTDTQYF.

The V and J genes are TRBV7-9 and TRBJ2-5; the match to TRBD2 covers 7 bases. CDR1 SEHNR and CDR2 FQNEAQ come from the germline V gene (reference sequence). This CDR3 contains 15 residues. V shed 6 bases and J 5 bases; nucleotides not matched to a gene: 12. The CDR3 nucleotides read TGTGCCAGCAGTATTGGATCGGGGGGTGGGGAGACCCAGTACTTC. Protein: CASSIGSGGGETQYF.

This chain connects TRBV5-1 to TRBJ2-3; tentatively, D is TRBD2 (6 bases). The germline V and J ends were trimmed by 0 bases and 2 bases, with 16 bases remaining between them. Looked up from germline, CDR1 is SGHRS and CDR2 is YFSETQ. This CDR3 is built from 17 residues. Written as DNA, the CDR3 is TGCGCCAGCAGCTTGGGGGTTGGGGACTTATCCACAGATACGCAGTATTTT. Protein sequence: CASSLGVGDLSTDTQYF. Complete variable domain (other parts from reference TRBV5-1 and TRBJ2-3): KAGVTQTPRYLIKTRGQQVTLSCSPISGHRSVSWYQQTPGQGLQFLFEYFSETQRNKGNFPGRFSGRQFSNSRSEMNVSTLELGDSALYLCASSLGVGDLSTDTQYFGPGTRLTVL.

This clone was counted between two and nine times. The chain carries TRBV27 and TRBJ1-4, with 8 bases matching TRBD1. CDR3 length: 14 amino acids. V trimming: 6 bases; J trimming: 8 bases; junction bases outside the gene matches: 8. CDR1 is MNHEY and CDR2 is SMNVEV in the germline V gene (reference sequence). The CDR3 region is CASRLQGGREKLFF. The CDR3 DNA is TGTGCCAGCAGGCTACAGGGGGGTAGGGAAAAACTGTTTTTT.

A note on this clone: Sequence at one end of the junction differs from germline and may be a read error. V gene TRBV7-9 combines with J gene TRBJ1-6, with 7 nucleotides matching TRBD1. Germline lookup yields CDR1 SEHNR and CDR2 FQNEAQ (reference sequence). CDR3 length equals 17 residues. The CDR3 DNA follows: TGTTCCAGCAGCTTATCGATGACAGGGTCCTATAATTCACCCCTCCACTTT. This gives the protein CSSSLSMTGSYNSPLHF.

This chain links TRBV19 with TRBJ1-2; 7 positions match TRBD1. Trimming at V came to 7 bases and at J to 4 bases, leaving 9 bases not matched to a gene. This CDR3 is built from 14 residues. Germline V lookup: CDR1 LNHDA, CDR2 SQIVND (reference sequence). CDR3 amino acids: CASMKGDSGYGYTF. CDR3 sequence (DNA): TGTGCCAGTATGAAGGGGGACAGCGGCTATGGCTACACCTTC.

This clone was observed a few times. The V call is TRBV7-2, the J call TRBJ2-7; D gene ambiguous. Germline V CDR1 and CDR2: SGHTA, FQGNSA. The V and J ends lost 4 bases and 2 bases respectively, with 9 bases between them. This CDR3 comprises 13 residues. CDR3 residues: CASSSQAAYEQYF. The CDR3 region has the DNA TGTGCCAGCAGCTCCCAAGCCGCCTACGAGCAGTACTTC.

The V and J genes are TRBV11-3 and TRBJ1-5; possibly TRBD1 for D (5 bases). CDR1 SGHNT and CDR2 YENEEA come from the germline V gene. Trimming left V 1 base short and J 0 bases short, with 10 bases between. This CDR3 is built from 16 residues. CDR3 sequence reads: CASSLAGVYSNQPQHF. The CDR3 region has the DNA TGTGCCAGCAGCTTAGCGGGGGTTTATAGCAATCAGCCCCAGCATTTT.

This chain uses TRBV28 with TRBJ1-3; a possible D gene is TRBD1 (6 bases). Germline values: CDR1 MDHEN, CDR2 SYDVKM. With 6 bases removed from V and 2 bases from J, the gap between germline ends came to 17 bases. The CDR3 contains 16 residues. This CDR3 reads CASSLVGHITGNTIYF. The CDR3 DNA is TGTGCCAGCAGCTTAGTGGGACATATCACTGGAAACACCATATATTTT.

The genes are TRBV7-9 and TRBJ2-1, with TRBD2 matching over 10 bases. Germline-derived CDR1 and CDR2 are SEHNR and FQNEAQ (reference sequence). J gave up 10 bases and V 1 base, and 4 bases lay outside the gene matches. The CDR3 spans 14 residues. For the CDR3, the DNA is TGTGCCAGCAGCTTAGGGCTAGCGGGAGCCGAGCAGTTCTTC. Its translation is CASSLGLAGAEQFF. The full variable domain, its missing parts supplied by reference TRBV7-9 and TRBJ2-1, is DTGVSQNPRHKITKRGQNVTFRCDPISEHNRLYWYRQTLGQGPEFLTYFQNEAQLEKSRLLSDRFSAERPKGSFSTLEIQRTEQGDSAMYLCASSLGLAGAEQFFGPGTRLTVL.

This rearrangement joins TRBV5-6 to TRBJ2-5; D may be TRBD1 (6 bases). Near its end, the DNA agrees better with TRBJ2-7, so the J call may be wrong. From germline, CDR1 is SGHDT and CDR2 YYEEEE. CDR3 length equals 15 residues. Written as DNA, the CDR3 is TGTGCCAGCAGCTTTCGTAGGGACACCTCCTACGAGCAGTACTTC. Residues: CASSFRRDTSYEQYF.

The chain combines TRBV7-2 with TRBJ1-4, with D tentatively TRBD1 (5 bases). The germline CDR1 and CDR2 sequences are SGHTA and FQGNSA. The CDR3 covers 15 residues. Trimming stripped 0 bases from V and 5 bases from J, with 10 bases between. CDR3 sequence (DNA): TGTGCCAGCAGCTTAGCGCTGGGGGGGAATGAAAAACTGTTTTTT. It translates to CASSLALGGNEKLFF.

J is TRBJ2-5 and V is TRBV5-1; 7 bases match TRBD2. From germline, CDR1 is SGHRS and CDR2 YFSETQ. The CDR3 is 17 residues long. V lost 5 bases and J lost 5; bases outside the gene matches: 18. The CDR3 DNA follows: TGCGCCAGCAGTTTAACCGGGACTATGATACCCCGGGAGACCCAGTACTTC. Translating it yields CASSLTGTMIPRETQYF.

The gene calls are TRBV6-4 and TRBJ2-3; 7 nucleotides align to TRBD2. CDR3 length equals 23 residues. Trimming at V came to 1 base and at J to 5 bases, leaving 30 bases not matched to a gene. Germline CDR1 MRHNA, CDR2 SNTAGT. CDR3 sequence reads: CASSDFLVSTWASGPNPVDTQYF. In nucleotides, the CDR3 is TGTGCCAGCAGTGACTTTTTGGTATCTACGTGGGCTAGCGGACCCAACCCTGTAGATACGCAGTATTTT.

V usage is TRBV4-1 and J usage is TRBJ2-6, with 8 bases that match TRBD1. This CDR3 has 16 amino acids. V gave up 4 bases and J gave up 2 bases; unmatched junction bases: 4. Germline V gene data show CDR1 as MGHRA and CDR2 as YSYEKL. The CDR3 DNA reads TGCGCCAGCAGCCCTGCGGACAGGGCTGGGGCCAACGTCCTGACTTTC. Protein: CASSPADRAGANVLTF.

In this sample, this clone turned up a few times. The J gene is TRBJ1-5, the V gene TRBV19; 8 positions agree with TRBD1. Germline CDR1 reads LNHDA; CDR2 reads SQIVND (reference sequence). CDR3 length: 17 amino acids. Unmatched junction bases numbered 15, after V lost 7 bases and J lost 4 bases. This CDR3 is CASTTLGGQGNNQPQHF. CDR3 in DNA: TGTGCCAGTACCACCCTGGGCGGACAGGGAAATAATCAGCCCCAGCATTTT.

V usage is TRBV28 and J usage is TRBJ1-1; D gene ambiguous. Trimming shortened V by 5 bases and J by 5 bases, and 15 bases separated the two germline ends. Germline V gives CDR1 MDHEN, CDR2 SYDVKM. This CDR3 spans 14 amino acids. CDR3 amino acids: CASSTGVIGTEAFF. The CDR3 bases are TGTGCCAGCAGTACCGGGGTTATTGGGACTGAAGCTTTCTTT.

This clone was counted a single time. This chain uses TRBV7-8 with TRBJ2-7, with a possible D match to TRBD1 (6 bases). The V and J ends lost 3 bases and 1 base respectively, with 16 bases between them. Germline V gives CDR1 SGHVS, CDR2 FQNEAQ. This CDR3 has 16 amino acids. The CDR3 loop reads CASSLDGTPLSYEQYF. The CDR3 coding sequence is TGTGCCAGCAGCTTGGACGGGACACCACTTTCCTACGAGCAGTACTTC.

The chain carries TRBV11-2 and TRBJ2-7; TRBD1 might be the D (5 bases). The germline CDR1 and CDR2 sequences are SGHAT and FQNNGV. V lost 4 bases to trimming and J lost 0 bases, with 13 bases between them. The CDR3 is made up of 15 amino acids. The CDR3 sequence is CASSSRQSSSYEQYF. CDR3 in DNA: TGTGCCAGCAGCTCGCGACAGTCCAGCTCCTACGAGCAGTACTTC.

The J gene is TRBJ2-7, the V gene TRBV27; 12 bases are shared with TRBD2. V lost 6 bases to trimming and J lost 2 bases; unmatched junction nucleotides: 2. CDR1 and CDR2 from the germline V gene are MNHEY and SMNVEV (reference sequence). CDR3 length: 14 amino acids. This CDR3 reads CASRRLAGAYEQYF. CDR3 sequence (DNA): TGTGCCAGCAGGCGACTAGCGGGAGCCTACGAGCAGTACTTC.

The chain carries TRBV18 and TRBJ2-7; tentatively, D is TRBD1 (6 bases). V gave up 3 bases and J gave up 2 bases, with 14 bases separating them. CDR3 length: 15 amino acids. Germline-derived CDR1 and CDR2 are KGHSH and LQKENI. The CDR3 bases are TGTGCCAGCTCACCCCAGGGGATTTCAACCTACGAGCAGTACTTC. It translates to CASSPQGISTYEQYF.

The J gene is TRBJ2-7, the V gene TRBV27; TRBD2 matches at 9 bases. CDR3 size: 15 residues. CDR1 MNHEY and CDR2 SMNVEV come from the germline V gene (reference sequence). V shed 4 bases and J 1 base; nucleotides not matched to a gene: 5. In DNA, the CDR3 is TGTGCCAGCAGTTCAGCGGGAGGACCTTCCTACGAGCAGTACTTC. Translation gives CASSSAGGPSYEQYF.

The chain carries TRBV11-2 and TRBJ2-5; 8 bases line up with TRBD2. The DNA end is more similar to TRBJ2-7, so the J call may be wrong. From germline, CDR1 is SGHAT and CDR2 FQNNGV. The CDR3 sequence is 13 residues long. The CDR3 spells CASSGSGAYEQYF. CDR3 bases: TGTGCCAGCTCGGGTAGCGGGGCCTACGAGCAGTACTTC.

The chain employs TRBV9 and TRBJ2-7; TRBD2 matches 10 bases. Losses at the gene ends were 3 bases for V and 1 base for J; bases not matched to a gene: 4. Germline CDR1 reads SGDLS; CDR2 reads YYNGEE. The CDR3 spans 15 residues. The CDR3 DNA reads as TGTGCCAGCAGCGCCTATAGCGGGGGGTCCTACGAGCAGTACTTC. Translating it yields CASSAYSGGSYEQYF.

The chain uses TRBV7-8 and TRBJ1-5; 8 bases match TRBD1. V was clipped by 2 bases and J by 3 bases; unmatched bases: 12. Germline V gene sequence: CDR1 SGHVS, CDR2 FQNEAQ. The CDR3 is 18 residues long. The CDR3 sequence is CASSLHRGTPPINQPQHF. CDR3 coding DNA: TGTGCCAGCAGCTTACACAGGGGGACCCCCCCAATCAATCAGCCCCAGCATTTT. Supplemented by reference TRBV7-8 and TRBJ1-5, the full variable domain reads GAGVSQSPRYKVAKRGQDVALRCDPISGHVSLFWYQQALGQGPEFLTYFQNEAQLDKSGLPSDRFFAERPEGSVSTLKIQRTQQEDSAVYLCASSLHRGTPPINQPQHFGDGTRLSIL.

The chain couples TRBV7-9 to TRBJ1-1, with D possibly matching TRBD1 (5 bases). Between the trimmed V and J ends, which lost 1 base and 4 bases, there was a span of 13 bases. The CDR3 totals 15 residues. Germline CDR1 and CDR2: SEHNR and FQNEAQ (reference sequence). The CDR3 region is CASSLDRGRGTEAFF. The CDR3 nucleotides read TGTGCCAGCAGCTTAGATCGGGGGAGGGGCACTGAAGCTTTCTTT.

The chain links TRBV7-9 to TRBJ1-3; D not resolved. Deletions cut 3 bases from V and 2 bases from J, with 11 bases between. Germline values: CDR1 SEHNR, CDR2 FQNEAQ (reference sequence). The CDR3 consists of 15 residues. CDR3: CASSLRESTGNTIYF. The CDR3 region has the DNA TGTGCCAGCAGCTTGCGGGAAAGTACTGGAAACACCATATATTTT.